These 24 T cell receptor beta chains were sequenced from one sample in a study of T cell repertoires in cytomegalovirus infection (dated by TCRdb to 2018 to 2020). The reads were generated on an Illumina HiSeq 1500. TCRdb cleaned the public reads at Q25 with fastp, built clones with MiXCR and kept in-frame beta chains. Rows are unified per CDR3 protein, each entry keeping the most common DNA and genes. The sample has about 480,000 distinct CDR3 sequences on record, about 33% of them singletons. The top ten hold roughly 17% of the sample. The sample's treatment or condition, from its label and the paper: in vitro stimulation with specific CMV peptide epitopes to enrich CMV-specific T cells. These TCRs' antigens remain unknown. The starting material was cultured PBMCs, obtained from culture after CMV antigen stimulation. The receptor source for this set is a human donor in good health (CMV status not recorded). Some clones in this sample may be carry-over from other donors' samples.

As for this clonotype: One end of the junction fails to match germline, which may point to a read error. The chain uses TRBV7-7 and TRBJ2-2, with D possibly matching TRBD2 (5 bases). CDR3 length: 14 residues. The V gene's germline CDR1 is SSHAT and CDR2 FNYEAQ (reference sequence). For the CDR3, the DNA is TGTGCTAGCAGCACACACGTAGCGACCGTGGAGCTGTTTTTT. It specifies CASSTHVATVELFF.

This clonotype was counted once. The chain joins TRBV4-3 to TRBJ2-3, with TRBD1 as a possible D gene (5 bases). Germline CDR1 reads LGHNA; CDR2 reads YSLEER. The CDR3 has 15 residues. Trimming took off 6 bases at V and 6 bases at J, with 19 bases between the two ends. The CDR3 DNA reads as TGCGCCAGCAGTCCGTCACAGGCGCCGGGTGATACGCAGTATTTT. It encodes CASSPSQAPGDTQYF.

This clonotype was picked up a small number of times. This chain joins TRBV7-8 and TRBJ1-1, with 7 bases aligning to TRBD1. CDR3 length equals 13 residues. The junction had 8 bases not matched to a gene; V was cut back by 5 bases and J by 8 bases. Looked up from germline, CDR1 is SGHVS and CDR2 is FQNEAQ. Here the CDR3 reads CASSQQGIAEAFF. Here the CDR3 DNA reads TGTGCCAGCAGCCAACAGGGGATTGCCGAAGCTTTCTTT.

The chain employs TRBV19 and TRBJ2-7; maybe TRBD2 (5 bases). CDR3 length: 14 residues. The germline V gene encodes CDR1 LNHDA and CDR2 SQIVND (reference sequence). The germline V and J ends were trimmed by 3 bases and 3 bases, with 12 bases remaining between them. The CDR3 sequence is CASSITGSDYEQYF. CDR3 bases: TGTGCCAGTAGTATCACTGGTAGCGACTACGAGCAGTACTTC.

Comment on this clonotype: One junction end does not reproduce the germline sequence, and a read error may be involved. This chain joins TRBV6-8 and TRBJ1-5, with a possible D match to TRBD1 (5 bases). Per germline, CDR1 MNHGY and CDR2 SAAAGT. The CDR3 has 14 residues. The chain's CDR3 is CANSQGYSNQPQHF. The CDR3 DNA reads TGTGCCAACAGTCAGGGATATAGCAATCAGCCCCAGCATTTT.

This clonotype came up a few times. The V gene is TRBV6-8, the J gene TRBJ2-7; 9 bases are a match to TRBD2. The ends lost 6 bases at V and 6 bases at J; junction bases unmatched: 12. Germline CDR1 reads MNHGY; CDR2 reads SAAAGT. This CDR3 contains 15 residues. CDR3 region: CASSPLAGPDIEQYV. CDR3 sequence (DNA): TGTGCCAGCAGCCCCCTAGCGGGACCTGATATCGAGCAGTACGTC.

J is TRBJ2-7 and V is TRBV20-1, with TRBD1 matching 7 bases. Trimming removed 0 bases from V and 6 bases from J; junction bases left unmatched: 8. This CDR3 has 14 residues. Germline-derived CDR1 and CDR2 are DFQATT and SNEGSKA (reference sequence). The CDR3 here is CSARDAGGRVEQYF. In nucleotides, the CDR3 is TGCAGTGCTAGAGATGCAGGGGGACGGGTCGAGCAGTACTTC.

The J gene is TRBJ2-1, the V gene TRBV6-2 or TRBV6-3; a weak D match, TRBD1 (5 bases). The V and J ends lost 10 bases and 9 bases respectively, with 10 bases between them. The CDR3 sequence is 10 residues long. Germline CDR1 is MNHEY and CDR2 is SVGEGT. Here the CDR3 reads CANQGVEQFF. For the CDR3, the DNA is TGTGCCAACCAGGGCGTTGAGCAGTTCTTC.

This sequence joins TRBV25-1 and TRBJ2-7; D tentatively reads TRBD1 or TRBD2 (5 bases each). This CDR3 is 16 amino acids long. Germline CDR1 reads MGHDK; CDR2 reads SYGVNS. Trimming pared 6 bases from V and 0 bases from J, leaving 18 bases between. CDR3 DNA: TGTGCCAGCAGGGACCAACGTGTAGGGACCTCCTACGAGCAGTACTTC. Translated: CASRDQRVGTSYEQYF.

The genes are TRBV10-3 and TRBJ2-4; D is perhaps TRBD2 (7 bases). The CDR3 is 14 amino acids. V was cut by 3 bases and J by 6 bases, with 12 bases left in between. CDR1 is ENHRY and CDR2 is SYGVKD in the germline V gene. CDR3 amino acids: CAISERGGGNIQYF. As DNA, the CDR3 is TGTGCCATCAGTGAAAGAGGGGGGGGAAACATTCAGTACTTC.

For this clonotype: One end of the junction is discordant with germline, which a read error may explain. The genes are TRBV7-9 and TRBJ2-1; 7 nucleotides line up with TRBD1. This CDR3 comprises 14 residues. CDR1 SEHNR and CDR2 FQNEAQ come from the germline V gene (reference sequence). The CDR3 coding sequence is TGTGCCAGCAGCTTAGGACAGGGAATCAATGAGCAGTTGTTC. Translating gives CASSLGQGINEQLF.

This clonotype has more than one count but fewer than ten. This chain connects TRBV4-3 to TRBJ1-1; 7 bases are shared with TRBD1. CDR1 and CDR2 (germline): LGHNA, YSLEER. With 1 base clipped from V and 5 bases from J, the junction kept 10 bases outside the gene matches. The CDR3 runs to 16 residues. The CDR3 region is CASSQAGTDGRTEAFF. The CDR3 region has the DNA TGCGCCAGCAGCCAAGCCGGGACAGACGGTCGGACTGAAGCTTTCTTT.

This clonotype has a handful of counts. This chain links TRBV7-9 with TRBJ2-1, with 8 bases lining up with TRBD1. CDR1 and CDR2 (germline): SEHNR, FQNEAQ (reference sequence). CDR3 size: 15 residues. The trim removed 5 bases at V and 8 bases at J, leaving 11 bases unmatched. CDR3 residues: CASSADRGPSDEQFF. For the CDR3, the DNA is TGTGCCAGCAGCGCCGACAGGGGACCCTCGGATGAGCAGTTCTTC.

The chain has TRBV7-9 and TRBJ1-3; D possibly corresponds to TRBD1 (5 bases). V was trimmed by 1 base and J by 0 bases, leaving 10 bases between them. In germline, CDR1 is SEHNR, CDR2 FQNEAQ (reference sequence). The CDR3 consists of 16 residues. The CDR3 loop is CASSLEGRDSGNTIYF. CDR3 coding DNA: TGTGCCAGCAGCTTAGAGGGACGCGACTCTGGAAACACCATATATTTT.

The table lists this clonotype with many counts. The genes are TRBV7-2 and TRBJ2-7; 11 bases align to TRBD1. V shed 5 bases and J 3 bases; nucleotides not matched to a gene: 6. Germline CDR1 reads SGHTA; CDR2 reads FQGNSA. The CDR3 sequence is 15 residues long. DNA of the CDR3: TGTGCCAGCAGCCAAGTCGGGACAGGGGGCTACGAGCAGTACTTC. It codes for CASSQVGTGGYEQYF. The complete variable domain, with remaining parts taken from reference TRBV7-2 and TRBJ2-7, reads GAGVSQSPSNKVTEKGKDVELRCDPISGHTALYWYRQSLGQGLEFLIYFQGNSAPDKSGLPSDRFSAERTGGSVSTLTIQRTQQEDSAVYLCASSQVGTGGYEQYFGPGTRLTVT.

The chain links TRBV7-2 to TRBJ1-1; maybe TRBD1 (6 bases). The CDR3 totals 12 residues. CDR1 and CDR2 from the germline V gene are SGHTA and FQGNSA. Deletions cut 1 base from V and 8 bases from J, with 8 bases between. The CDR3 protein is CASSLDDREAFF. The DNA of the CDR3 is TGTGCCAGCAGCTTAGATGACAGGGAAGCTTTCTTT.

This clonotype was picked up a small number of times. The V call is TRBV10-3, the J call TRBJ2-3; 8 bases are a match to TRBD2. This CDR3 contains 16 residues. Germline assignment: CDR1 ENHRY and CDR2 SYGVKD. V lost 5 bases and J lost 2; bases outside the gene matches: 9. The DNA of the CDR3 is TGTGCCATCAGTTATACGACTAGCGAACTCACAGATACGCAGTATTTT. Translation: CAISYTTSELTDTQYF.

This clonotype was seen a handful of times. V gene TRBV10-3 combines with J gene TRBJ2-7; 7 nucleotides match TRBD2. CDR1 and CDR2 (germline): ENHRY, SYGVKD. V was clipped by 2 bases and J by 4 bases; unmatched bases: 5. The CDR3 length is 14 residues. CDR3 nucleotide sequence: TGTGCCATCAGTGAGCGGGAGGCCGGATACGAGCAGTACGTC. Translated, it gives CAISEREAGYEQYV.

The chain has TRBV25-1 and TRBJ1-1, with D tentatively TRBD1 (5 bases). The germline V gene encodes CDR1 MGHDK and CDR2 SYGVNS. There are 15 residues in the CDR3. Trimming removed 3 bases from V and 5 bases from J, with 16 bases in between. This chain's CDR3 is CASSDPAGGETEAFF. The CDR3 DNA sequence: TGTGCCAGCAGTGACCCGGCGGGGGGGGAGACTGAAGCTTTCTTT. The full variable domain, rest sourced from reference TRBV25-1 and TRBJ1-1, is EADIYQTPRYLVIGTGKKITLECSQTMGHDKMYWYQQDPGMELHLIHYSYGVNSTEKGDLSSESTVSRIRTEHFPLTLESARPSHTSQYLCASSDPAGGETEAFFGQGTRLTVV.

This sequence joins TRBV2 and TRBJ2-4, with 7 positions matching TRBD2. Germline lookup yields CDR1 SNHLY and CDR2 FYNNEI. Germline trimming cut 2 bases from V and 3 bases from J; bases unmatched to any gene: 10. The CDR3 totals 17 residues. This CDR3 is CASSERLIREDKNIQYF. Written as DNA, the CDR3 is TGTGCCAGCAGTGAACGTCTGATCCGGGAGGACAAAAACATTCAGTACTTC.

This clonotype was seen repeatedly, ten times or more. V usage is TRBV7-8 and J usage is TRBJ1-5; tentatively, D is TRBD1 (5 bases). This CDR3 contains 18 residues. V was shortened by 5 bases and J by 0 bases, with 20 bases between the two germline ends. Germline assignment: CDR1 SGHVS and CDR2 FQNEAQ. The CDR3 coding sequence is TGTGCCAGCAGCCCCCTCCCCCGACAGTCGTATAGCAATCAGCCCCAGCATTTT. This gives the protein CASSPLPRQSYSNQPQHF.

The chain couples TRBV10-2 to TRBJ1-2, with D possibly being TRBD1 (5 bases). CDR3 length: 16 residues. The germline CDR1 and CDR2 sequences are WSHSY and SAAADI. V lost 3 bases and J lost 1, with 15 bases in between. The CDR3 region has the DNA TGCGCCAGCAGTGAACTTCCCTGGGGGGATAACTATGGCTACACCTTC. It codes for CASSELPWGDNYGYTF.

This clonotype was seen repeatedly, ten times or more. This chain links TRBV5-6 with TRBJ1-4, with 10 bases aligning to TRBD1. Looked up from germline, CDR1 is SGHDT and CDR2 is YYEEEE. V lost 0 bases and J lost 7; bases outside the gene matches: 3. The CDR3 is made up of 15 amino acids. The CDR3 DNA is TGTGCCAGCAGCTTGGCCGGGACAGGGGTTGAAAAACTGTTTTTT. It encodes CASSLAGTGVEKLFF.

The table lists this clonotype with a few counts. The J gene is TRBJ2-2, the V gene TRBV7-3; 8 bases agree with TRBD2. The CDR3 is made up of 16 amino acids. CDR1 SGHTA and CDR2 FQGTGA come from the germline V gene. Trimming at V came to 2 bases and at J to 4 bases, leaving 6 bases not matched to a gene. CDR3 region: CASSLREGWGTGELFF. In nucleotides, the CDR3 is TGTGCCAGCAGCTTACGGGAGGGATGGGGCACCGGGGAGCTGTTTTTT.